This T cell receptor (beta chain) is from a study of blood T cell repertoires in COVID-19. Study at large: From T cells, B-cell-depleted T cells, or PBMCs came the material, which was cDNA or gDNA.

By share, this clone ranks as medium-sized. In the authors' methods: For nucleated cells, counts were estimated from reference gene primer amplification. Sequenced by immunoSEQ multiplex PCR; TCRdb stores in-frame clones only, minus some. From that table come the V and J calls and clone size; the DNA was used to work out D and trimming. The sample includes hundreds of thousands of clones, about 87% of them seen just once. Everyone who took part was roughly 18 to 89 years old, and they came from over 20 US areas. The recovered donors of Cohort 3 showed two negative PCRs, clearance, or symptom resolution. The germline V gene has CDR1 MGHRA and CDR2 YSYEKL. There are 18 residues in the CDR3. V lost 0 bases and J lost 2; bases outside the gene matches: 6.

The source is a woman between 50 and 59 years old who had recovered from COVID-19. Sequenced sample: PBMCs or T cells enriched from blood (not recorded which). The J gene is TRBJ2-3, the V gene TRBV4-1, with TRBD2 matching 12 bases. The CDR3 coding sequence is TGCGCCAGCAGCCAAGATCCCGGACTAGCGGGAACCACAGATACGCAGTATTTT. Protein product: CASSQDPGLAGTTDTQYF.